Following are 24 T cell receptor beta chains from one sample sequenced in a study of cytomegalovirus exposure and HLA in healthy donors. Amplification used 60 Vbeta primers and 13 Jbeta primers. Generated by immunoSEQ multiplex PCR, the TCRdb table keeps only in-frame clones and is missing some. The sample holds approximately 76,000 clones, over 65% seen once. The source material was PBMCs. The receptors shown here come from a woman aged 40 to 50 in good health and CMV-seropositive.

This clone was counted a single time. The rearrangement uses TRBV11-1 and TRBJ2-5; 8 bases fit TRBD2. J was trimmed by 2 bases and V by 5 bases; bases with no gene match: 7. Germline V gives CDR1 SGHAT, CDR2 FQDESV (reference sequence). The CDR3 runs to 15 residues. The DNA for the CDR3 is TGTGCCAGCAGCCGCGGGGGCGGGGGGCAAGAGACCCAGTACTTC. Its translation: CASSRGGGGQETQYF. The whole variable domain, remainder taken from reference TRBV11-1 and TRBJ2-5, is EAEVAQSPRYKITEKSQAVAFWCDPISGHATLYWYRQILGQGPELLVQFQDESVVDDSQLPKDRFSAERLKGVDSTLKIQPAELGDSAMYLCASSRGGGGQETQYFGPGTRLLVL.

The chain combines TRBV6-5 with TRBJ2-3, with 7 bases fitting TRBD1. Unmatched junction bases numbered 13, after V lost 4 bases and J lost 9 bases. Germline CDR1 is MNHEY and CDR2 is SVGAGI. The CDR3 extends over 15 amino acids. The CDR3 region has the DNA TGTGCCAGCAGTTTGACGACAGGGCGCCGCGGGACGCAGTATTTT. Protein product: CASSLTTGRRGTQYF.

The chain joins TRBV5-1 to TRBJ2-7; a weak D match, TRBD2 (5 bases). The germline gives CDR1 SGHRS, CDR2 YFSETQ. V shed 4 bases and J shed 3 bases, with 8 bases lying between them. The CDR3 contains 12 residues. The CDR3 nucleotides read TGCGCCAGCAGCATCGAGGGCTACGAGCAGTACTTC. This gives the protein CASSIEGYEQYF.

The V call is TRBV7-2, the J call TRBJ2-5; D unclear. The CDR3 sequence is 13 residues long. The V end lost 4 bases, the J end lost 0 bases, and 6 bases lay between the germline ends. Per germline, CDR1 SGHTA and CDR2 FQGNSA. The CDR3 protein is CASSSSYQETQYF. CDR3 nucleotide sequence: TGTGCCAGCAGCTCTTCGTACCAAGAGACCCAGTACTTC.

The chain carries TRBV7-6 and TRBJ2-2; D is ambiguous. Trimming left V 5 bases short and J 5 bases short, with 15 bases between. The CDR3 loop spans 15 amino acids. The germline V gene has CDR1 SGHVS and CDR2 FNYEAQ. CDR3 nucleotides: TGTGCCAGCAGCCCGTACTATAGGTCTACCGGGGAGCTGTTTTTT. This translates into CASSPYYRSTGELFF.

The chain carries TRBV5-3 and TRBJ2-7, with D possibly TRBD2 on 6 matching bases. TRBV5-3 falls under the ORF class, with uncertain function. The length of the CDR3 is 14 residues. Trimming removed 2 bases at V and 6 bases at J, with 15 bases between. Here the CDR3 reads CARSFGQEGSEQYF. DNA for the CDR3: TGTGCCAGAAGCTTTGGTCAGGAGGGCTCCGAGCAGTACTTC.

The rearrangement joins TRBV7-9 to TRBJ1-1; weak D call: TRBD1 (5 bases). Trimming removed 5 bases from V and 0 bases from J, with 13 bases in between. There are 15 residues in the CDR3. In germline, CDR1 is SEHNR, CDR2 FQNEAQ (reference sequence). The CDR3 bases are TGTGCCAGCAGCGATTACAGGAGAGTGAACACTGAAGCTTTCTTT. Protein sequence: CASSDYRRVNTEAFF.

The rearrangement joins TRBV6-6 to TRBJ2-1; the D gene is possibly TRBD1 (6 bases). CDR3 length equals 14 residues. The ends were cut back, 1 base at V and 4 bases at J, with 8 bases in the middle. The germline V gene has CDR1 MNHNY and CDR2 SVGAGI (reference sequence). The CDR3 sequence is CASSYFTGYNEQFF. The DNA for the CDR3 is TGTGCCAGCAGTTACTTCACAGGGTACAATGAGCAGTTCTTC.

The CDR3 sequence is CAWRGQGSGNSPLHF. The CDR3 DNA is TGTGCCTGGAGGGGACAGGGGTCGGGAAATTCACCCCTCCACTTT. This chain joins TRBV30 and TRBJ1-6; TRBD1 agrees at 10 bases. Trimming removed 3 bases from V and 7 bases from J; junction bases left unmatched: 6. The CDR3 totals 15 residues. Germline V gene data show CDR1 as GTSNPN and CDR2 as SVGIG (reference sequence).

The V call is TRBV19, the J call TRBJ1-3, with D unclear. Per the germline V gene, CDR1 is LNHDA and CDR2 is SQIVND (reference sequence). This CDR3 has 15 residues. V was trimmed by 5 bases and J by 3 bases, leaving 14 bases between them. As DNA, the CDR3 is TGTGCCAGTAGTGGAAATGGGAGAGTTGGAAACACCATATATTTT. Translating it yields CASSGNGRVGNTIYF.

This sequence joins TRBV28 and TRBJ1-5; 7 nucleotides match TRBD1. With 5 bases clipped from V and 7 bases from J, the junction kept 5 bases outside the gene matches. Germline CDR1 MDHEN, CDR2 SYDVKM. The CDR3 sequence is 13 residues long. CDR3 loop: CASSPRGNQPQHF. The CDR3 DNA reads TGTGCCAGCAGTCCCAGGGGGAACCAGCCCCAGCATTTT.

V usage is TRBV27 and J usage is TRBJ2-1; the match to TRBD1 covers 8 bases. This CDR3 is built from 13 residues. Germline V lookup: CDR1 MNHEY, CDR2 SMNVEV (reference sequence). The trim removed 2 bases at V and 15 bases at J, leaving 9 bases unmatched. CDR3 sequence (DNA): TGTGCCAGCAGTTTACCAGGGGGCGGTTCTCCGTTCTTC. It yields the protein CASSLPGGGSPFF.

The rearrangement links TRBV5-1 to TRBJ1-1; 10 positions agree with TRBD1. The CDR3 is 14 residues long. With V trimmed by 4 bases and J by 10 bases, 10 bases remained unmatched. Per the germline V gene, CDR1 is SGHRS and CDR2 is YFSETQ. For the CDR3, the DNA is TGCGCCAGCAGCCCAACCGGGACAGGGGCTAGAGCTTTCTTT. This translates into CASSPTGTGARAFF.

This sequence joins TRBV7-9 and TRBJ2-7, with D possibly being TRBD2 (5 bases). There are 14 residues in the CDR3. Germline CDR1 and CDR2: SEHNR and FQNEAQ (reference sequence). V gave up 1 base and J gave up 2 bases, with 9 bases separating them. The CDR3 here is CASSLGGNTYEQYF. Written as DNA, the CDR3 is TGTGCCAGCAGCTTAGGAGGGAACACCTACGAGCAGTACTTC.

The rearrangement uses TRBV10-1 and TRBJ1-1, with D possibly matching TRBD1 (6 bases). This CDR3 contains 14 residues. V was shortened by 11 bases and J by 6 bases, with 22 bases between the two germline ends. Germline values: CDR1 WNHNN, CDR2 SYGVQD (reference sequence). The CDR3, as DNA: TGCGCCTTTCTCCCACCGGGGGGGGCCTCTGAAGCTTTCTTT. It encodes CAFLPPGGASEAFF.

By sample share, this clone is medium-sized. This rearrangement joins TRBV28 to TRBJ1-5, with D uncertain. Between the trimmed V and J ends, which lost 8 bases and 2 bases, there was a span of 10 bases. Germline values: CDR1 MDHEN, CDR2 SYDVKM. The CDR3 runs 13 residues. The CDR3 reads CASGYEGNQPQHF. CDR3 bases: TGTGCCAGCGGGTATGAGGGCAATCAGCCCCAGCATTTT.

Comments on this clone: One end of the junction is discordant with germline, which a read error may explain. This chain uses TRBV29-1 with TRBJ2-6; TRBD1 matches 9 bases. Germline V gives CDR1 SQVTM, CDR2 ANQGSEA. CDR3 length equals 16 residues. CDR3 region: CSVEGTGISGANVLTF. CDR3 coding DNA: TGCAGCGTGGAAGGGACAGGGATCTCTGGGGCCAACGTCCTGACTTTC.

The V gene is TRBV19, the J gene TRBJ2-1; TRBD2 matches 9 bases. V shed 4 bases and J 7 bases; nucleotides not matched to a gene: 11. CDR1 and CDR2 (germline): LNHDA, SQIVND (reference sequence). The CDR3 totals 16 residues. The CDR3 DNA is TGTGCCAGTAGTACCCGCCTTTGGAGCGGGAGGAATGAGCAGTTCTTC. Protein product: CASSTRLWSGRNEQFF.

CDR3 protein: CASSFAGGPEETQYF. For the CDR3, the DNA is TGTGCCAGCAGCTTCGCGGGGGGGCCCGAAGAGACCCAGTACTTC. This sequence joins TRBV7-2 and TRBJ2-5; 9 nucleotides line up with TRBD2. The CDR3 has 15 residues. The V and J ends lost 3 bases and 3 bases, in that order; junction bases with no gene match: 5. Germline assignment: CDR1 SGHTA and CDR2 FQGNSA.

The V call is TRBV11-2, the J call TRBJ2-6, with D possibly TRBD2 on 5 matching bases. V gave up 5 bases and J gave up 5 bases, with 13 bases separating them. CDR1 and CDR2 (germline): SGHAT, FQNNGV. The CDR3 is 15 amino acids. CDR3 coding DNA: TGTGCCAGCAGCCGCTTCGGGGTTAGGGCCAACGTCCTGACTTTC. It specifies CASSRFGVRANVLTF.

The genes are TRBV27 and TRBJ1-1; 7 bases map to TRBD1. J lost 11 bases, V lost 10 bases, and 13 bases had no gene match. This CDR3 comprises 12 residues. CDR1 is MNHEY, CDR2 SMNVEV, per germline (reference sequence). CDR3 amino acids: CAIRDSQGTAFF. DNA of the CDR3: TGTGCCATCCGGGACAGCCAGGGAACGGCTTTCTTT.

This chain links TRBV18 with TRBJ1-1; D unclear. The CDR3 consists of 14 residues. Germline V gives CDR1 KGHSH, CDR2 LQKENI. The V end was cut by 4 bases, the J end by 1 base, with 10 bases between. CDR3 DNA: TGTGCCAGCTCACTCACGAGGGAGAACACTGAAGCTTTCTTT. It yields the protein CASSLTRENTEAFF.

The chain recombines TRBV7-9 with TRBJ1-4, with 10 bases matching TRBD1. This CDR3 has 15 amino acids. Losses at the gene ends were 5 bases for V and 8 bases for J; bases not matched to a gene: 8. The V gene's germline CDR1 is SEHNR and CDR2 FQNEAQ (reference sequence). The CDR3 here is CASSEGQGFKEKLFF. The CDR3 DNA reads TGTGCCAGCAGCGAGGGACAGGGGTTTAAGGAAAAACTGTTTTTT. The full variable domain, completed using reference TRBV7-9 and TRBJ1-4, is DTGVSQNPRHKITKRGQNVTFRCDPISEHNRLYWYRQTLGQGPEFLTYFQNEAQLEKSRLLSDRFSAERPKGSFSTLEIQRTEQGDSAMYLCASSEGQGFKEKLFFGSGTQLSVL.

The chain employs TRBV9 and TRBJ2-7; 12 bases fit TRBD2. The CDR3 spans 16 residues. In germline, CDR1 is SGDLS, CDR2 YYNGEE. V was pared by 3 bases and J by 2 bases, with 6 bases of the junction left unmatched. In nucleotides, the CDR3 is TGTGCCAGCAGCGGATCGACTAGCGGGGGTACCTACGAGCAGTACTTC. This translates into CASSGSTSGGTYEQYF.